These 5 T cell receptor beta chains were sequenced from one sample in a study of T cell responses to AZD1222 COVID-19 vaccine. The repertoire was sequenced with immunoSEQ multiplex PCR; TCRdb's copy has only in-frame clones and lacks some. The top ten hold over 1% of the sample, which has around 150,000 clones, 94% seen once. This specimen consisted of peripheral blood, obtained on day 0 of AZD1222 vaccination. Every receptor here comes from an adult in good health.

This clone was counted once. The chain is built from TRBV5-4 and TRBJ2-4, with D unclear. The CDR3 sequence is 13 residues long. The V end lost 0 bases, the J end lost 5 bases, and 6 bases lay between the germline ends. CDR1 is SGHNT and CDR2 is YYREEE in the germline V gene (reference sequence). The CDR3 sequence is CASSLGPENIQYF. In DNA form, the CDR3 reads TGTGCCAGCAGCTTGGGTCCCGAAAACATTCAGTACTTC.

The chain couples TRBV19 to TRBJ1-1; 8 nucleotides line up with TRBD1. V shed 0 bases and J 4 bases; nucleotides not matched to a gene: 7. This CDR3 is built from 16 residues. From germline, CDR1 is LNHDA and CDR2 SQIVND (reference sequence). This chain's CDR3 is CASSIEAGGLGTEAFF. The CDR3 DNA sequence: TGTGCCAGTAGTATAGAAGCAGGGGGCTTGGGCACTGAAGCTTTCTTT.

The V gene is TRBV7-9, the J gene TRBJ1-6; no reliable D call. Germline assignment: CDR1 SEHNR and CDR2 FQNEAQ (reference sequence). There are 13 residues in the CDR3. V lost 5 bases, J lost 7 bases, and 9 bases lay in between. CDR3 sequence reads: CASSPIGNSPLHF. Written as DNA, the CDR3 is TGTGCCAGCAGCCCCATCGGGAATTCACCCCTCCACTTT.

The chain is built from TRBV21-1 and TRBJ1-6. TRBV21-1 is listed as a pseudogene. The CDR3 spans 18 residues. CDR3 in amino acids: CASSKRARGSSYNSPLHF. In nucleotides, the CDR3 is TGTGCCAGCAGCAAGAGGGCTCGGGGCAGCTCCTATAATTCACCCCTCCACTTT.

The rearrangement links TRBV28 to TRBJ2-3; TRBD2 matches at 8 bases. The CDR3 totals 16 residues. Germline V gene sequence: CDR1 MDHEN, CDR2 SYDVKM. Trimming at V came to 5 bases and at J to 4 bases, leaving 11 bases not matched to a gene. The CDR3 nucleotides read TGTGCCAGCAGTCCGTCGGCGGGGGGCTTGGCAGATACGCAGTATTTT. Translation: CASSPSAGGLADTQYF.